Each of the 20 T cell receptor beta chains below was sequenced from the same sample in a study of shared clonotypes between healthy human individuals. The data were produced by immunoSEQ multiplex PCR, yet TCRdb's version contains in-frame clones alone and is incomplete. The sample contains about 800,000 clones, approximately 97% of which appear only once. CD45RO-negative CD8 cells positively selected for CCR7 made up the naive population, which excluded terminally differentiated effector memory CD45RA+ cells. What was sequenced was naive CD8+ T cells sorted from blood. All receptors come from a young man in good health.

Details on this clone: Other DNA sequences in this sample translate to the same CDR3. The rearrangement joins TRBV29-1 to TRBJ2-7, with 10 bases fitting TRBD2. Germline CDR1 and CDR2: SQVTM and ANQGSEA. This CDR3 region has 13 residues. The junction had 2 bases not matched to a gene; V was cut back by 6 bases and J by 0 bases. This CDR3 is CSVLAGDSYEQYF. The CDR3 DNA is TGCAGCGTCCTAGCGGGAGACTCCTACGAGCAGTACTTC.

This chain links TRBV10-1 with TRBJ2-2; no reliable D call. The V end was cut by 4 bases, the J end by 3 bases, with 12 bases between. Germline lookup yields CDR1 WNHNN and CDR2 SYGVQD (reference sequence). This CDR3 comprises 15 residues. The CDR3 DNA reads as TGCGCCAGCAGTGTGGAAAGTCCTTACACCGGGGAGCTGTTTTTT. Its translation: CASSVESPYTGELFF.

The rearrangement uses TRBV29-1 and TRBJ2-1; D assignment may be TRBD1 or TRBD2 (5 bases each). The V and J ends lost 4 bases and 7 bases respectively, with 20 bases between them. The CDR3 runs 15 residues. CDR1 is SQVTM, CDR2 ANQGSEA, per germline. CDR3 in amino acids: CSVALRPGRANEQFF. CDR3 DNA sequence: TGCAGCGTTGCCTTACGCCCGGGGCGTGCGAATGAGCAGTTCTTC.

The count of this clone is one. This chain uses TRBV6-5 with TRBJ2-7; tentative D call: TRBD2 (6 bases). V lost 0 bases and J 0 bases, leaving 12 bases between the germline ends. Germline V lookup: CDR1 MNHEY, CDR2 SVGAGI. CDR3 length: 16 residues. CDR3 coding DNA: TGTGCCAGCAGTTACTCGCGAGCGGGCAGCTCCTACGAGCAGTACTTC. Protein product: CASSYSRAGSSYEQYF.

The V gene is TRBV11-2, the J gene TRBJ2-3; tentatively, D is TRBD1 (6 bases). Trimming pared 4 bases from V and 5 bases from J, leaving 10 bases between. The CDR3 is made up of 13 amino acids. Germline assignment: CDR1 SGHAT and CDR2 FQNNGV. The CDR3 DNA reads TGTGCCAGCAGCTCAGGGGCTGGAGATACGCAGTATTTT. It is translated as CASSSGAGDTQYF.

The chain uses TRBV7-6 and TRBJ2-3, with D possibly matching TRBD1 (6 bases). Germline values: CDR1 SGHVS, CDR2 FNYEAQ. V was cut by 5 bases and J by 2 bases, with 20 bases left in between. CDR3 size: 17 residues. The CDR3 DNA reads as TGTGCCAGCAGCCGAAGGCCGGGACAAGAGAACACAGATACGCAGTATTTT. This encodes CASSRRPGQENTDTQYF. The variable domain in full, completed from reference TRBV7-6 and TRBJ2-3, reads GAGVSQSPRYKVTKRGQDVALRCDPISGHVSLYWYRQALGQGPEFLTYFNYEAQQDKSGLPNDRFSAERPEGSISTLTIQRTEQRDSAMYRCASSRRPGQENTDTQYFGPGTRLTVL.

This clone occurred once. The rearrangement uses TRBV4-1 and TRBJ1-1; no clear D. The CDR3 length is 16 residues. CDR1 is MGHRA and CDR2 is YSYEKL in the germline V gene. V was pared by 1 base and J by 5 bases, with 17 bases between. As DNA, the CDR3 is TGCGCCAGCAGCCAAGCGGCTGGATGGAGGCCAACTGAAGCTTTCTTT. It translates to CASSQAAGWRPTEAFF.

V usage is TRBV10-3 and J usage is TRBJ2-3; no clear D. There are 13 residues in the CDR3. Deletions cut 9 bases from V and 0 bases from J, with 10 bases between. Germline loops: CDR1 ENHRY, CDR2 SYGVKD. CDR3 DNA sequence: TGTGCCATTAGAGTCGCTAGCACAGATACGCAGTATTTT. Protein: CAIRVASTDTQYF.

This clone has only one observation. The J gene is TRBJ1-2, the V gene TRBV29-1; D remains ambiguous. CDR1 is SQVTM, CDR2 ANQGSEA, per germline. Trimming left V 2 bases short and J 4 bases short, with 8 bases between. This CDR3 comprises 12 residues. The CDR3 DNA reads TGCAGCGTTGAAAGTGAGTTCTATGGCTACACCTTC. It specifies CSVESEFYGYTF.

CDR3 sequence reads: CASITRGLSYNEQFF. For the CDR3, the DNA is TGTGCCAGCATCACGCGGGGTTTATCCTACAATGAGCAGTTCTTC. This sequence joins TRBV28 and TRBJ2-1; D might be TRBD2 (6 bases). Trimming left V 7 bases short and J 1 base short, with 14 bases between. Germline V gives CDR1 MDHEN, CDR2 SYDVKM. CDR3 length: 15 amino acids.

The chain joins TRBV19 to TRBJ2-7; D ambiguous. CDR3 length equals 11 residues. Looked up from germline, CDR1 is LNHDA and CDR2 is SQIVND (reference sequence). Deletions cut 10 bases from V and 6 bases from J, with 13 bases between. CDR3 DNA: TGTGCCACCCAGGTTTTTGGCGAGCAGTACTTC. Its protein product is CATQVFGEQYF.

The chain is built from TRBV4-1 and TRBJ2-7; TRBD1 aligns across 10 bases. The length of the CDR3 is 15 residues. Losses at the gene ends were 2 bases for V and 5 bases for J; bases not matched to a gene: 6. CDR1 and CDR2 from the germline V gene are MGHRA and YSYEKL. CDR3 sequence (DNA): TGCGCCAGCAGCCAACGACAGGGGGCGAGGAACGAGCAGTACTTC. This sequence encodes CASSQRQGARNEQYF.

V is TRBV11-2 and J is TRBJ2-7, with 7 bases identical to TRBD2. The CDR3 contains 14 residues. The germline CDR1 and CDR2 sequences are SGHAT and FQNNGV. With 2 bases clipped from V and 5 bases from J, the junction kept 6 bases outside the gene matches. DNA for the CDR3: TGTGCCAGCAGCTTACTCGGGGGGAACGACGAGCAGTACTTC. This translates into CASSLLGGNDEQYF.

The chain uses TRBV25-1 and TRBJ1-1; a weak D match, TRBD1 (5 bases). Germline lookup yields CDR1 MGHDK and CDR2 SYGVNS. CDR3 length equals 14 residues. Trimming pared 4 bases from V and 0 bases from J, leaving 9 bases between. The CDR3 is CASSGWGLNTEAFF. As DNA, the CDR3 is TGTGCCAGCAGTGGATGGGGCCTGAACACTGAAGCTTTCTTT.

The chain uses TRBV29-1 and TRBJ1-4; weak D call: TRBD1 (5 bases). V was cut by 6 bases and J by 4 bases, with 12 bases left in between. The CDR3 totals 13 residues. Germline V lookup: CDR1 SQVTM, CDR2 ANQGSEA. CDR3 in amino acids: CSVTGTRNEKLFF. The CDR3 DNA reads TGCAGCGTCACCGGGACCCGTAATGAAAAACTGTTTTTT. Combining the CDR3 with reference TRBV29-1 and TRBJ1-4 gives the whole variable domain SAVISQKPSRDICQRGTSLTIQCQVDSQVTMMFWYRQQPGQSLTLIATANQGSEATYESGFVIDKFPISRPNLTFSTLTVSNMSPEDSSIYLCSVTGTRNEKLFFGSGTQLSVL.

J is TRBJ2-7 and V is TRBV29-1; D is ambiguous. This CDR3 contains 13 residues. CDR1 and CDR2 (germline): SQVTM, ANQGSEA. V gave up 0 bases and J gave up 3 bases, with 9 bases separating them. CDR3 nucleotides: TGCAGCGTTGAAGAGCCTAACCTCTACGAGCAGTACTTC. This gives the protein CSVEEPNLYEQYF.

Comment on this clone: This sample includes further DNA sequences coding for the same CDR3. CDR3 bases: TGTGCCAGCAGCGTAGGTAACTCCTACGAGCAGTACTTC. It encodes CASSVGNSYEQYF. V and J are TRBV9 and TRBJ2-7; D not certain. Trimming stripped 0 bases from V and 0 bases from J, with 4 bases between. The germline V gene has CDR1 SGDLS and CDR2 YYNGEE. The length of the CDR3 is 13 residues.

This chain links TRBV7-6 with TRBJ2-7; TRBD2 matches 8 bases. The germline V gene encodes CDR1 SGHVS and CDR2 FNYEAQ. This CDR3 has 17 residues. J was trimmed by 0 bases and V by 5 bases; bases with no gene match: 12. CDR3 sequence reads: CASSPMLTSGFSYEQYF. The CDR3 DNA is TGTGCCAGCAGCCCAATGCTTACTAGCGGATTCTCCTACGAGCAGTACTTC.

The chain carries TRBV4-1 and TRBJ2-7, with D uncertain. The CDR3 has 14 residues. V was cut by 4 bases and J by 7 bases, with 17 bases left in between. Germline V gives CDR1 MGHRA, CDR2 YSYEKL. In nucleotides, the CDR3 is TGCGCCAGCAGCCGTCATATCCGAGTTGAGGAGCAGTACTTC. This codes for CASSRHIRVEEQYF.

The gene calls are TRBV27 and TRBJ2-7, with 12 bases fitting TRBD2. CDR3 length equals 18 residues. J gave up 2 bases and V 4 bases, and 12 bases lay outside the gene matches. Per the germline V gene, CDR1 is MNHEY and CDR2 is SMNVEV (reference sequence). The DNA for the CDR3 is TGTGCCAGCAGTTCTTCTAGCGGGGGGGACCCCCCACCCTACGAGCAGTACTTC. It yields the protein CASSSSSGGDPPPYEQYF.